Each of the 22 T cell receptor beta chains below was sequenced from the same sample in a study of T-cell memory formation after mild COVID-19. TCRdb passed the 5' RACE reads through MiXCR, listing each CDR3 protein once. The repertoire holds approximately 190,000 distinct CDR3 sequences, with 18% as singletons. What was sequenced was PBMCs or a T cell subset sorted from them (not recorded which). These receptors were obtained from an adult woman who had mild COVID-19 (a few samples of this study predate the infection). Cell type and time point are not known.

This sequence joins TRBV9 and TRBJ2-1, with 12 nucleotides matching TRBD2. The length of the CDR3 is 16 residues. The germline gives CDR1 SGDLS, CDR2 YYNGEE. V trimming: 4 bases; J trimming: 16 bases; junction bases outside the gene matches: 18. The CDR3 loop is CASSPPTSGRPFRRFF. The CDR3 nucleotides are TGTGCCAGCAGCCCTCCTACTAGCGGGAGGCCCTTCCGACGATTCTTC.

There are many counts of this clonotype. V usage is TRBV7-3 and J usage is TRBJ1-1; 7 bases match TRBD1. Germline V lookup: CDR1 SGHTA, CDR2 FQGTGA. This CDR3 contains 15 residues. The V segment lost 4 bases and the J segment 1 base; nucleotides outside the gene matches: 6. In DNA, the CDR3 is TGTGCCAGCAGCTACTCCGGGACAGAGAACACTGAAGCTTTCTTT. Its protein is CASSYSGTENTEAFF.

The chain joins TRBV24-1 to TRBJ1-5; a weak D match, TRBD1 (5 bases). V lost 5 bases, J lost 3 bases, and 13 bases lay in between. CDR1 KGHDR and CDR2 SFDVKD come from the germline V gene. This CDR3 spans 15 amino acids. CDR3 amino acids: CATSARQGNNQPQHF. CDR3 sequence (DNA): TGTGCCACCAGTGCCCGTCAGGGAAACAATCAGCCCCAGCATTTT.

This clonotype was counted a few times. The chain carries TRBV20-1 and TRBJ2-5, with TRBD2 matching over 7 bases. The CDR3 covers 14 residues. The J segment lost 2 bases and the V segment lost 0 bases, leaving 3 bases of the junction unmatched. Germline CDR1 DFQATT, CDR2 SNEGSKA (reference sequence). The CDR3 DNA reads TGCAGTGCTAGAGAAGCGGGGCGACAAGAGACCCAGTACTTC. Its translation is CSAREAGRQETQYF.

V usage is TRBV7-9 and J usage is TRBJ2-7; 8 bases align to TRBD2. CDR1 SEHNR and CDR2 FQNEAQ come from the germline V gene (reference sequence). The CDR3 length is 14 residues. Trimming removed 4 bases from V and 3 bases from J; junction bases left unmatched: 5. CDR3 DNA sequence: TGTGCCAGCAGCTGGGGACTAGGGGACTACGAGCAGTACTTC. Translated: CASSWGLGDYEQYF.

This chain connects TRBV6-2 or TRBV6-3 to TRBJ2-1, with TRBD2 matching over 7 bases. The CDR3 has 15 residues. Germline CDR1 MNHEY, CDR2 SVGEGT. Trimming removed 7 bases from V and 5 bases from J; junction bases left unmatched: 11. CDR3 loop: CASTLGTSDHNEQFF. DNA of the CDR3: TGTGCCAGCACCCTAGGCACTAGCGACCACAATGAGCAGTTCTTC.

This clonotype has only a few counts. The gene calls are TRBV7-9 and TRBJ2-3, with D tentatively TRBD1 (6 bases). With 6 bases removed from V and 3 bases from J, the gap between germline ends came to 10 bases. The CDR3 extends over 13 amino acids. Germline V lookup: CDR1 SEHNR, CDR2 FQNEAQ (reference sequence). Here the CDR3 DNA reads TGTGCCAGCAGACAGGGTGCAACAGATACGCAGTATTTT. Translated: CASRQGATDTQYF.

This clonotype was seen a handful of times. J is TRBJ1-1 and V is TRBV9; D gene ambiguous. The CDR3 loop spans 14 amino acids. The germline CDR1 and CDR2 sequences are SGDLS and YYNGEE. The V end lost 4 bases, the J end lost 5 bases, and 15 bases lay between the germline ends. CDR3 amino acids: CASSPDVKVTEAFF. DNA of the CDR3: TGTGCCAGCAGCCCCGACGTCAAGGTGACTGAAGCTTTCTTT.

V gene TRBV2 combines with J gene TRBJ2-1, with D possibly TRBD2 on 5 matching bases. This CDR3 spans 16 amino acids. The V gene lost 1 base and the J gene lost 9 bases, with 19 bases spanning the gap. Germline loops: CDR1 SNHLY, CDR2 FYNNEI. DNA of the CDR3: TGTGCCAGCAGTGAAGAAGCGGAGTGGGCCGGAGGTGAGCAGTTCTTC. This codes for CASSEEAEWAGGEQFF.

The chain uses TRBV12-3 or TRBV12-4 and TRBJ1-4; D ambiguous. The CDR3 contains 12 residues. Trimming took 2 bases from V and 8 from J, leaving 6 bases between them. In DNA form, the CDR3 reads TGTGCCAGCAGTTTAAGACCCGAAAAACTGTTTTTT. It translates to CASSLRPEKLFF.

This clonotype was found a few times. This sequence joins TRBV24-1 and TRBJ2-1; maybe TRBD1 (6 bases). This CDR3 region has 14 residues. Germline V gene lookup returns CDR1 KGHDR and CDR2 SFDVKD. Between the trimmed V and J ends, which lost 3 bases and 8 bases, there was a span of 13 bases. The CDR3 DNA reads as TGTGCCACCAGTGATCTCGGACAGCCGGATGAGCAGTTCTTC. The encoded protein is CATSDLGQPDEQFF.

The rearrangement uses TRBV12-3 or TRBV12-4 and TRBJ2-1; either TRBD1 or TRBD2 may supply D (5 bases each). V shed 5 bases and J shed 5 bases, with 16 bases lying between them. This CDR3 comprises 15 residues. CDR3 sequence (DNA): TGTGCCAGCAGTCGAGGGGTAGGGATAAACAATGAGCAGTTCTTC. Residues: CASSRGVGINNEQFF.

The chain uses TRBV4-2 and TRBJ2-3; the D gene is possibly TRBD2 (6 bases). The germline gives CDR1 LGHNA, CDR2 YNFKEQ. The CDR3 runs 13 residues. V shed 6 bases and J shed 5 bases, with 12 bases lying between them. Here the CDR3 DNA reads TGTGCCAGCAGTGCGACTAGTGTAGATACGCAGTATTTT. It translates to CASSATSVDTQYF.

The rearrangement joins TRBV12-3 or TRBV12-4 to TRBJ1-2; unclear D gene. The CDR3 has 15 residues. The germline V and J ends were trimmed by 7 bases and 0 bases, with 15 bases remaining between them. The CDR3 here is CASTLYSSANYGYTF. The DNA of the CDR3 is TGTGCCAGCACCCTGTACTCCTCAGCTAACTATGGCTACACCTTC.

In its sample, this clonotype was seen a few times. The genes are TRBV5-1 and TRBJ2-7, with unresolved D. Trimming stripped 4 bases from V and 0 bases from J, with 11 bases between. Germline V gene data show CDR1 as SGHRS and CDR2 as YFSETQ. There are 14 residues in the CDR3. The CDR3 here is CASSPLTLSYEQYF. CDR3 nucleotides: TGCGCCAGCAGCCCCCTGACCCTCTCCTACGAGCAGTACTTC.

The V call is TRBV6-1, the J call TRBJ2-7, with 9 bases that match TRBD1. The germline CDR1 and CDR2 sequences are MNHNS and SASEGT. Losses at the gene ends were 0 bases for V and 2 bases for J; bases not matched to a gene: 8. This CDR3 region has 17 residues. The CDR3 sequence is CASSEARDRALPYEQYF. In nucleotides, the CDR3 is TGTGCCAGCAGTGAAGCCAGGGACAGGGCTCTTCCCTACGAGCAGTACTTC.

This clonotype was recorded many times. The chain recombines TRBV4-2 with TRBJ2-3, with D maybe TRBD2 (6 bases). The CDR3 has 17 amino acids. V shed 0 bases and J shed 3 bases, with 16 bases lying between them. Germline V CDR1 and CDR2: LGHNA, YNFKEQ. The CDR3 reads CASSQDPNSGGTDTQYF. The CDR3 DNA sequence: TGTGCCAGCAGCCAAGATCCGAATAGCGGAGGGACAGATACGCAGTATTTT.

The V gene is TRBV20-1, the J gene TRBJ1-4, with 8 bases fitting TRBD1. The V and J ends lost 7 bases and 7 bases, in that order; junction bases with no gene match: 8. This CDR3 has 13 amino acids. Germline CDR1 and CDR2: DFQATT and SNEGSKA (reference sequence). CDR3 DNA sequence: TGCAGTGTTATTGACAGGGGTGGTGAAAAACTGTTTTTT. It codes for CSVIDRGGEKLFF.

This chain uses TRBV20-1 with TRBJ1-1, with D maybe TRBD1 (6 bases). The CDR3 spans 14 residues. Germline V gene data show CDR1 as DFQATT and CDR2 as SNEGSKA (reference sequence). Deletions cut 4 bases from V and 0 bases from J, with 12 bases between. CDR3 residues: CSATRQAMNTEAFF. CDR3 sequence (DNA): TGCAGTGCTACCCGACAGGCCATGAACACTGAAGCTTTCTTT.

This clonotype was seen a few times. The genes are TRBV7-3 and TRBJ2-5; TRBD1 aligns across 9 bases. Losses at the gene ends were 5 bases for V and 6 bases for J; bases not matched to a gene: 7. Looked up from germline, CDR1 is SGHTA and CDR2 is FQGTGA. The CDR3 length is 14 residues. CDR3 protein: CASSPGQGWKTQYF. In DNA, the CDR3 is TGTGCCAGCAGCCCCGGACAGGGGTGGAAGACCCAGTACTTC. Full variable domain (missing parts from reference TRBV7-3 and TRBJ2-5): GAGVSQTPSNKVTEKGKYVELRCDPISGHTALYWYRQSLGQGPEFLIYFQGTGAADDSGLPNDRFFAVRPEGSVSTLKIQRTERGDSAVYLCASSPGQGWKTQYFGPGTRLLVL.

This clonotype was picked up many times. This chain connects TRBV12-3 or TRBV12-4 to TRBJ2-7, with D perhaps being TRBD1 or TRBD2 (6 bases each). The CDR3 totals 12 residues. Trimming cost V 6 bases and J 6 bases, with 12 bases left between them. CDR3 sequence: CASSLGGGEQYF. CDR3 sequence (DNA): TGTGCCAGCAGCTTGGGGGGCGGCGAGCAGTACTTC.

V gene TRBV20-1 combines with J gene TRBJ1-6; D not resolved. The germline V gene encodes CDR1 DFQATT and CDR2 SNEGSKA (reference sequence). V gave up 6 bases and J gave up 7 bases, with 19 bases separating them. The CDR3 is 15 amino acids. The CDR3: CSASAEAMGNSPLHF. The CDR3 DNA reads TGCAGTGCGAGTGCGGAGGCCATGGGGAATTCACCCCTCCACTTT.